One TCR beta chain is described in this entry. The target of this receptor is not known. A junction end diverges from the germline sequence, so it may reflect a read error. This record comes from a study of molecular identifiers for immune sequencing clone quantification (dated by TCRdb to the late 2010s). About the study as a whole: For a replicate experiment, the RNA from either approximately 20,000 or 100,000 naive CD8 T cells was divided into five aliquots, and four of those aliquots went on to sequencing. This methods study used CD8 T cells to benchmark TCR RNA copy counting and molecular-identifier clustering-based TCR repertoire sequencing (MIDCIRS).

For CDR1 and CDR2, the germline V gene lists SQVTM and ANQGSEA. Counted from cysteine to phenylalanine, this CDR3 has 14 amino acids. Just CDR3 DNA is preserved here, 42 bases in frame from base 1. General conclusions and limits of the study: In CMV-specific effector cells, clones with more than 20 RNA copies accounted for over 97% of molecules, whereas in naive cells such clones accounted for under 1%. Identical TCR molecules sharing a barcode could cause highly expanded clone sizes to be underestimated. The naive libraries included spiked-in Jurkat TCR RNA (around nine copies' worth), and this Jurkat TCR RNA is not part of the donor repertoire. When barcode sub-clustering was not used, chimeric consensus sequences inflated TCR diversity, with chimeras reaching as high as 47%. Spiked-in Jurkat TCR RNA equivalent to a single cell was reported to be detectable even among fewer than 1.2 million naive CD8 T cells. Modeling estimated about 3.3 recovered TCR RNA copies per cell, compared with about 10 by digital PCR, which implies roughly 30% capture efficiency.

Libraries of naive CD8 T cells were built from anywhere between about 18,000 and 1,000,000 sorted cells, with 10%, 30% or 50% of the purified RNA used. Naive CD8 T cells were FACS-sorted as CD8+CD4-CCR7+CD45RA+ on a BD FACSAria II into RLT Plus buffer. To test detection sensitivity, Jurkat RNA equivalent to about eleven TCR copies was spiked into samples of roughly 17,000-1,000,000 naive CD8 T cells. Enrichment of CD8 T cells was performed with RosetteSep CD8+ T Cell Enrichment Cocktail and Ficoll-Paque, after which ACK red cell lysis was carried out. Library preparation used PCR. Instrument on record: Illumina HiSeq 4000. Preparation of bulk TCR libraries followed a previously described approach, with the TCR primers listed in Table S5. Purification of total RNA was performed with the Qiagen AllPrep DNA/RNA kit. Reads from multiple sequencing runs of the same library were pooled before analysis. The published analysis was carried out like this. Reads were retained only if their TCR constant sequence matched exactly, and those retained reads were trimmed to 150 nt and grouped according to their 12-nt molecular barcodes. Within each barcode group, reads were sub-clustered at a 15% Levenshtein threshold, and quality-weighted consensus sequences were built per RNA molecule. Non-functional sequences were removed, as were lower-count sequences one edit away from another. Barcode sub-clusters with fewer than 20% of the maximum read count were removed, based on fitting two negative binomial distributions. TCRdb handled the public reads itself, with Q25 trimming in fastp and clone calling in MiXCR, and kept productive beta chains. Merged by CDR3 protein, the rows form single entries marked with the most common genes and DNA. For this entry, the V and J calls and clone size follow TCRdb and not the study's own pipeline. The sample table holds roughly 86,000 distinct CDR3 sequences, of which 15% to 20% were seen once. The top ten constitute 0.7% to 0.95% of the sample.

The chain was built from TRBV29-1 and TRBJ1-4, with TRBD1 tentatively as D gene (5 bases match). The sequencing input was naive CD8+ T cells from blood, with Jurkat cell RNA spiked in. Reading the label with the study, this specimen's cell subset or site is: FACS-sorted CD8+CD4-CCR7+CD45RA+ naive T cells. This receptor was obtained from a human donor in good health. Some libraries in this study had Jurkat cell RNA spiked in. Here is the DNA: TGCAGCGTCGCGACAGAGTTCGGTGGTGAAGAACTGTTTTTT. Its protein reads: CSVATEFGGEELFF.